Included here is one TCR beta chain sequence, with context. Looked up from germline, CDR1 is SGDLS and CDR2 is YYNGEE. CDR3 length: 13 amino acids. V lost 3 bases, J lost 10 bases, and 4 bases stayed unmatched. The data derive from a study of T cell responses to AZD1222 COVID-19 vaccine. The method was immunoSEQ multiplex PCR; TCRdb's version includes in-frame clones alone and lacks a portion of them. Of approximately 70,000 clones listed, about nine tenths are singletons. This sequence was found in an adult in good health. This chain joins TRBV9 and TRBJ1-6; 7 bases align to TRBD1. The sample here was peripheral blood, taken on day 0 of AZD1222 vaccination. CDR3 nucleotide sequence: TGTGCCAGCAGCGCTCGACAGGGATCACCCCTCCACTTT. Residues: CASSARQGSPLHF.